The rows below give T cell receptor beta chains drawn from one sample of a study of blood T cell repertoires in COVID-19. Assay: immunoSEQ multiplex PCR; the TCRdb copy retains only in-frame clones and omits some. The repertoire holds some 100,000 clones, with around 88% as singletons. The sample consisted of peripheral blood. These receptors were taken from a human donor in a cohort sampled during active COVID-19. Both conserved end residues are part of each CDR3. Each record gives: V gene, CDR3 protein.

TRBV6-5,CASSNTLANQPQHF
TRBV12-3/TRBV12-4,CASSFQGTNDYTF
TRBV29-1,CSVAVGGSSYNEQFF
TRBV10-3,CATTGRTGAQETQYF
TRBV7-2,CASSQIRGLAGEQYF
TRBV7-9,CASSPFPNEKLFF
TRBV27,CASSYREVTDTQYF
TRBV28,CASSGAGTWDEQFF
TRBV18,CASSPGLAGSNEQFF
TRBV11-2,CASSSIAGKVGEQFF
TRBV19,CASSRGRDTQYF
TRBV7-2,CASSLGPAGVRNEQFF
TRBV4-2,CASSQGGGGYNEQFF
TRBV25-1,CASSESASGNTGELFF
TRBV14,CASRHSGTSTDTQYF
TRBV5-8,CASSTPMGGANYNEQFF
TRBV27,CASSAGQGLISYEQYF
TRBV4-3,CASSETSGTYYEQYF
TRBV28,CASSPLGNRDSRSFTEAFF
TRBV2,CASSEVTDTQYF
TRBV5-8,CASSLALLAGGFYNEQFF
TRBV5-4,CASSRQGTRQETQYF
TRBV18,CASSPQGSGSYEQYF
TRBV10-3,CAITQGMNTEAFF
TRBV19,CASRPGQGRGEQYF
TRBV9,CASSVGTSGNIQYF
TRBV7-9,CASSLTSGRSLSSYNEQFF
TRBV30,CAWGAPYGYTF
TRBV27,CASSLRQGSKYEQYF
TRBV15,CATSSTASVTDTQYF
TRBV7-6,CASSSGTGPSNQPQHF
TRBV28,CASSLWGAYEQYF
TRBV6-1,CASSEAPGSSALDTQYF
TRBV28,CASSSTKEKLFF
TRBV11-2,CASSMSQTSGSIYEQYF
TRBV28,CASSLNSQLKTIYF
TRBV3-1/TRBV3-2,CASSQSGGGETQYF
TRBV3-1/TRBV3-2,CASSPRDRDSPLHF
TRBV6-6,CASSGGNGYTF
TRBV4-1,CASSRAGFGLETGELFF
TRBV27,CASSRGTGSRLHF
TRBV19,CASSIDAGYGYTF
TRBV28,CASSFAQGYTEAFF
TRBV12-3/TRBV12-4,CASNRQGTQPQHF
TRBV6-4,CASSLTGLRTASTDTQYF
TRBV24-1,CATGQGAEYTF
TRBV9,CASSVAPHLSYEQYF
TRBV15,CATSKQRLNTEAFF
TRBV19,CASSKGTGTSSYNEQFF
TRBV5-1,CASTRMGAVGTEAFF
TRBV28,CATLRRRGYYGYTF
TRBV14,CASSQPQGSYEQYF
TRBV7-3,CASSFGPGETQYF
TRBV6-1,CASSEARWGTYETQYF
TRBV5-1,CASSSRTGVTPKESYEQYF
TRBV28,CASTTGGYTGELFF
TRBV6-5,CASSYSRVYEQYF